This section outlines one TCR beta chain sequence together with its context. The antigen remains undetermined. The data belong to a study of memory CD4+ T cells and cytomegalovirus serostatus. Only in-frame clones appear in the TCRdb table, and some are missing; sequencing was by immunoSEQ multiplex PCR. The data show approximately 60,000 clones, roughly 81% seen once. The CDR3 spans 12 residues. Trimming stripped 6 bases from V and 5 bases from J, with 9 bases between. Germline V gene sequence: CDR1 KGHSH, CDR2 LQKENI. The sort gate was single viable CD3+CD4+CD8-CD45RO+ cells for memory CD4+ T cells. Study conclusions and caveats: Suggested: most of the CMV-linked TCR signature lies in CD4+ memory cells.

The V call is TRBV18, the J call TRBJ2-3; D ambiguous. This TCR derives from an adult in good health and CMV-seronegative. Sequenced input: memory CD4+ T cells from blood. Here the CDR3 DNA reads TGTGCCAGCTCCCCCATGGTAGATACGCAGTATTTT. Its protein product is CASSPMVDTQYF.